This passage covers 17 T cell receptor beta chains from one sample sequenced in a study of type 1 regulatory T cells. MiXCR, run by TCRdb on the reads, gives a single entry per CDR3 protein. The table shows 20,000 to 25,000 distinct CDR3 sequences, with roughly two thirds occurring only once. No antigen is known for these receptors. The sequencing input was cultured T cells, either the whole culture or a sorted T cell fraction (not recorded which). Subset described: Tr1-enriched cell product generated in vitro against host alloantigens. The receptors were gathered from a human donor in good health.

This clonotype was seen a single time. This chain connects TRBV2 to TRBJ2-5; 10 nucleotides match TRBD2. Looked up from germline, CDR1 is SNHLY and CDR2 is FYNNEI. The CDR3 has 17 amino acids. Trimming removed 4 bases from V and 3 bases from J; junction bases left unmatched: 11. CDR3 sequence reads: CASSVGVGSGGKETQYF. CDR3 bases: TGTGCCAGCAGTGTTGGGGTCGGTAGCGGGGGGAAAGAGACCCAGTACTTC. The full variable domain, rest sourced from reference TRBV2 and TRBJ2-5, is EPEVTQTPSHQVTQMGQEVILRCVPISNHLYFYWYRQILGQKVEFLVSFYNNEISEKSEIFDDQFSVERPDGSNFTLKIRSTKLEDSAMYFCASSVGVGSGGKETQYFGPGTRLLVL.

The chain is built from TRBV5-6 and TRBJ2-7; perhaps D is TRBD1 or TRBD2 (6 bases each). This CDR3 contains 14 residues. Germline V CDR1 and CDR2: SGHDT, YYEEEE. The V end lost 2 bases, the J end lost 3 bases, and 12 bases lay between the germline ends. The CDR3 sequence: CASSFGGSGYEQYF. The CDR3 DNA is TGTGCCAGCAGCTTCGGGGGCTCAGGCTACGAGCAGTACTTC.

The gene calls are TRBV12-3 or TRBV12-4 and TRBJ2-3; possible D gene TRBD2, 7 bases. The CDR3 runs 16 residues. V was trimmed by 5 bases and J by 3 bases, leaving 18 bases between them. In DNA form, the CDR3 reads TGTGCCAGCAGTCCCACAGGGAGGGGAAGGACAGATACGCAGTATTTT. It codes for CASSPTGRGRTDTQYF.

In this sample, this clonotype turned up once. The genes are TRBV7-2 and TRBJ2-1; D is unclear. This CDR3 is built from 14 residues. The germline gives CDR1 SGHTA, CDR2 FQGNSA. V shed 5 bases and J shed 4 bases, with 12 bases lying between them. This CDR3 is CASSTLDGYNEQFF. Written as DNA, the CDR3 is TGTGCCAGCAGCACCCTCGACGGTTACAATGAGCAGTTCTTC.

The V and J genes are TRBV2 and TRBJ2-3; D is possibly TRBD1 (6 bases). V was trimmed by 7 bases and J by 0 bases, leaving 11 bases between them. This CDR3 spans 14 amino acids. Germline V gene sequence: CDR1 SNHLY, CDR2 FYNNEI. DNA of the CDR3: TGTGCCAGCAAGCCGGACAGCAGCACAGATACGCAGTATTTT. Residues: CASKPDSSTDTQYF.

The gene calls are TRBV3-1 and TRBJ1-6; 9 bases match TRBD1. After removal of 5 bases from V and 8 bases from J, the junction contained 7 bases not matched to a gene. The CDR3 covers 15 residues. Germline V gene data show CDR1 as LGHDT and CDR2 as YNNKEL (reference sequence). Here the CDR3 DNA reads TGTGCCAGCAGCTACGCCGGGACAGGGTATTCACCCCTCCACTTT. It encodes CASSYAGTGYSPLHF.

This chain connects TRBV20-1 to TRBJ2-3; D remains unclear. The V gene lost 4 bases and the J gene lost 11 bases, with 10 bases spanning the gap. Germline assignment: CDR1 DFQATT and CDR2 SNEGSKA (reference sequence). CDR3 size: 10 residues. In DNA form, the CDR3 reads TGCAGTGCTAACACAGATCGGCAGTATTTT. Protein sequence: CSANTDRQYF.

V usage is TRBV20-1 and J usage is TRBJ1-5; tentatively, D is TRBD1 (5 bases). Germline V gives CDR1 DFQATT, CDR2 SNEGSKA (reference sequence). The length of the CDR3 is 13 residues. V was trimmed by 0 bases and J by 5 bases, leaving 8 bases between them. The DNA for the CDR3 is TGCAGTGCTAGAGAAGGGGTGTATCAGCCCCAGCATTTT. This codes for CSAREGVYQPQHF.

This rearrangement joins TRBV20-1 to TRBJ1-1, with D maybe TRBD1 (6 bases). This CDR3 spans 12 amino acids. The germline V gene has CDR1 DFQATT and CDR2 SNEGSKA (reference sequence). The DNA for the CDR3 is TGCAGGAGGGGTGGGGGGGCTACTGAAGCTTTCTTT. Amino acids: CRRGGGATEAFF.

The chain joins TRBV4-3 to TRBJ2-1; D may correspond to TRBD1 or TRBD2 (5 bases each). Germline V lookup: CDR1 LGHNA, CDR2 YSLEER. V lost 1 base, J lost 4 bases, and 11 bases lay in between. CDR3 size: 15 residues. CDR3 sequence reads: CASSQGGTGYNEQFF. The CDR3, as DNA: TGCGCCAGCAGCCAAGGGGGGACGGGATACAATGAGCAGTTCTTC.

By sample fraction, this clonotype is medium-sized. V and J are TRBV12-3 or TRBV12-4 and TRBJ2-1; 8 nucleotides align to TRBD2. The CDR3 length is 15 residues. Unmatched junction bases numbered 9, after V lost 4 bases and J lost 7 bases. CDR3 protein: CASSSRGLVGNEQFF. Written as DNA, the CDR3 is TGTGCCAGCAGTTCCCGGGGACTAGTGGGTAATGAGCAGTTCTTC.

The V call is TRBV7-3, the J call TRBJ1-2; 10 bases align to TRBD1. Trimming took 5 bases from V and 8 from J; bases not matched to a gene: 8. The CDR3 extends over 14 amino acids. Germline CDR1 SGHTA, CDR2 FQGTGA. The CDR3 nucleotides are TGTGCCAGCAGCCGGGACAGGGGTACGGGGGGCTACACCTTC. Translating it yields CASSRDRGTGGYTF. Together with reference TRBV7-3 and TRBJ1-2, the CDR3 gives the full variable domain: GAGVSQTPSNKVTEKGKYVELRCDPISGHTALYWYRQSLGQGPEFLIYFQGTGAADDSGLPNDRFFAVRPEGSVSTLKIQRTERGDSAVYLCASSRDRGTGGYTFGSGTRLTVV.

The chain couples TRBV7-2 to TRBJ1-1, with D maybe TRBD1 (6 bases). This CDR3 is built from 14 residues. V lost 9 bases and J lost 0, with 14 bases in between. Germline V gene lookup returns CDR1 SGHTA and CDR2 FQGNSA. The CDR3 loop reads CASVTQGLNTEAFF. For the CDR3, the DNA is TGTGCCAGTGTTACACAGGGATTGAACACTGAAGCTTTCTTT.

The chain employs TRBV3-1 and TRBJ2-5; D is uncertain. The CDR3 length is 14 residues. Trimming took 4 bases from V and 4 from J, leaving 13 bases between them. In germline, CDR1 is LGHDT, CDR2 YNNKEL (reference sequence). CDR3 sequence: CASSPVRASETQYF. The DNA of the CDR3 is TGTGCCAGCAGCCCTGTAAGGGCGTCAGAGACCCAGTACTTC.

The sample holds a few counts of this clonotype. The rearrangement links TRBV7-2 to TRBJ2-7; perhaps TRBD2 as D (6 bases). The V and J ends lost 0 bases and 3 bases respectively, with 12 bases between them. The CDR3 is made up of 15 amino acids. From germline, CDR1 is SGHTA and CDR2 FQGNSA. The CDR3 coding sequence is TGTGCCAGCAGCTTAGCAGGGGCTAGCGTCTACGAGCAGTACTTC. This codes for CASSLAGASVYEQYF.

This clonotype was seen only a few times. The CDR3 sequence: CASSPSSYSNQPQHF. CDR3 sequence (DNA): TGTGCCAGCAGTCCGTCCTCTTATAGCAATCAGCCCCAGCATTTT. The gene calls are TRBV27 and TRBJ1-5; the D is unclear. Trimming removed 5 bases from V and 0 bases from J, with 11 bases in between. The CDR3 contains 15 residues. Per the germline V gene, CDR1 is MNHEY and CDR2 is SMNVEV (reference sequence).

This clonotype came up once. This rearrangement joins TRBV20-1 to TRBJ2-7, with D unresolved. Per germline, CDR1 DFQATT and CDR2 SNEGSKA (reference sequence). The CDR3 is 12 residues long. Trimming stripped 2 bases from V and 2 bases from J, with 7 bases between. The CDR3 coding sequence is TGCAGTGCTAGATCTTTGACCTACGAGCAGTACTTC. The encoded protein is CSARSLTYEQYF.